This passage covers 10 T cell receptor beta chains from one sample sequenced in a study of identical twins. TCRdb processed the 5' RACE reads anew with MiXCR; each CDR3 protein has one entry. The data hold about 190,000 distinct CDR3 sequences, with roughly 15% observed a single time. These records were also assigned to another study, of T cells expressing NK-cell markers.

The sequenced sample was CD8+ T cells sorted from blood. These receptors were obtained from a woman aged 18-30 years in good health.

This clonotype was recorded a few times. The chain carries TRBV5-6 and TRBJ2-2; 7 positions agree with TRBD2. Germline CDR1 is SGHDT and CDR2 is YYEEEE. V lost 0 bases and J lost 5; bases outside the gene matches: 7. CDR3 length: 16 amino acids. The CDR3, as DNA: TGTGCCAGCAGCTTGGGGGCACTAGCGCCAACCGGGGAGCTGTTTTTT. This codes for CASSLGALAPTGELFF. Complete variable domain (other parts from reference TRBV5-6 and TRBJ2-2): DAGVTQSPTHLIKTRGQQVTLRCSPKSGHDTVSWYQQALGQGPQFIFQYYEEEERQRGNFPDRFSGHQFPNYSSELNVNALLLGDSALYLCASSLGALAPTGELFFGEGSRLTVL.

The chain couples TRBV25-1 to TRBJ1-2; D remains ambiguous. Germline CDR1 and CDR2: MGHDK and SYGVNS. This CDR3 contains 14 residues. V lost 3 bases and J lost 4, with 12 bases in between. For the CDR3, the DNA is TGTGCCAGCAGTGAGATGGGGTTGCGCTATGGCTACACCTTC. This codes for CASSEMGLRYGYTF.

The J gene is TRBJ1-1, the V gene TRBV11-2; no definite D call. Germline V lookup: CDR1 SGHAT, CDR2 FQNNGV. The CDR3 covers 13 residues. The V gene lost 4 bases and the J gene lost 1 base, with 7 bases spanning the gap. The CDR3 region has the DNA TGTGCCAGCAGCTGGTCGGGGAACACTGAAGCTTTCTTT. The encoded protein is CASSWSGNTEAFF.

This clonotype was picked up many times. CDR3 coding DNA: TGTGCCAGCAGCCCCCGTATCTCTGGGGCCAACGTCCTGACTTTC. Its translation: CASSPRISGANVLTF. The V gene is TRBV7-6, the J gene TRBJ2-6; no clear D. V was pared by 5 bases and J by 0 bases, with 8 bases between. From germline, CDR1 is SGHVS and CDR2 FNYEAQ. The CDR3 spans 15 residues.

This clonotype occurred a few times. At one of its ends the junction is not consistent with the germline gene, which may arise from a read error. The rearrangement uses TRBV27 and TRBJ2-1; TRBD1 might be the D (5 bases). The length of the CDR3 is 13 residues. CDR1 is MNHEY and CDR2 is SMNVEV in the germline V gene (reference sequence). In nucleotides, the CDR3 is TGTGCCAGCAGTTGGGGCTCCTCCAATGAGCAGTTCTTC. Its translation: CASSWGSSNEQFF.

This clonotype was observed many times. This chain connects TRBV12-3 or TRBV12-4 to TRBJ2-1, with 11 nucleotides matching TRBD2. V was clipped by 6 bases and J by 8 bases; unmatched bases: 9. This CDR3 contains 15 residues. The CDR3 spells CASRYLAGGDHEQFF. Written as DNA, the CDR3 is TGTGCCAGCAGGTATCTAGCGGGAGGAGACCATGAGCAGTTCTTC.

The CDR3 DNA is TGTGCCAGCAGCTGGGGAGCAAGTCCCTACGAGCAGTACTTC. Translated, it gives CASSWGASPYEQYF. The rearrangement links TRBV5-6 to TRBJ2-7, with a tentative D call TRBD2 (5 bases). The ends were cut back, 3 bases at V and 2 bases at J, with 12 bases in the middle. Germline V gene data show CDR1 as SGHDT and CDR2 as YYEEEE. CDR3 length: 14 residues. Variable domain in full (rest from reference TRBV5-6 and TRBJ2-7): DAGVTQSPTHLIKTRGQQVTLRCSPKSGHDTVSWYQQALGQGPQFIFQYYEEEERQRGNFPDRFSGHQFPNYSSELNVNALLLGDSALYLCASSWGASPYEQYFGPGTRLTVT.

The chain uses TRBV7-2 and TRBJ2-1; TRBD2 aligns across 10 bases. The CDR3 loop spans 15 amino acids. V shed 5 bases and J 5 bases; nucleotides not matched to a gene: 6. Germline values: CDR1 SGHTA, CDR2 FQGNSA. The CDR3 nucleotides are TGTGCCAGCAGCACTAGCGGGGCGCCTCACAATGAGCAGTTCTTC. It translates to CASSTSGAPHNEQFF.

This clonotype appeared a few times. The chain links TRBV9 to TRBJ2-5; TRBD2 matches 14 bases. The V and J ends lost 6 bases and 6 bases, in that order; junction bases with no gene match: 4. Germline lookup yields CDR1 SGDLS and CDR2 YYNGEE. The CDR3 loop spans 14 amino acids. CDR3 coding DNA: TGTGCCAGCACCGGGACTAGCGGGAGTAAGACCCAGTACTTC. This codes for CASTGTSGSKTQYF. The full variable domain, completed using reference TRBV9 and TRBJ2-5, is DSGVTQTPKHLITATGQRVTLRCSPRSGDLSVYWYQQSLDQGLQFLIQYYNGEERAKGNILERFSAQQFPDLHSELNLSSLELGDSALYFCASTGTSGSKTQYFGPGTRLLVL.

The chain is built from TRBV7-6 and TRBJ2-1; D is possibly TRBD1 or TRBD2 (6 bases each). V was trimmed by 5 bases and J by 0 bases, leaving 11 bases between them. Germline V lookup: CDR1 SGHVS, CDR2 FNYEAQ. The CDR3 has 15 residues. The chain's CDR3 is CASSPQGGSYNEQFF. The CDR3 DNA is TGTGCCAGCAGCCCACAGGGAGGCTCCTACAATGAGCAGTTCTTC.